These 29 T cell receptor beta chains were all obtained from the same sample, sequenced in a study of CD8 T cells in ankylosing spondylitis. These receptors have no known antigen. Findings and caveats of the study: A motif of several highly homologous TCR beta variants was seen as apparently characteristic of ankylosing spondylitis blood.

MiXCR was run by TCRdb on the 5' RACE reads, yielding one entry per CDR3 protein. The sample holds 700,000 to 850,000 distinct CDR3 sequences; 12% are singletons and the top ten take 0.51%. Sequences were obtained from blood, either unsorted or a sorted T cell fraction (not recorded which). All receptors derive from a male donor with ankylosing spondylitis.

The genes are TRBV15 and TRBJ2-3, with TRBD2 identical over 8 bases. This CDR3 region has 16 residues. Germline lookup yields CDR1 LNHNV and CDR2 YYDKDF (reference sequence). After removal of 7 bases from V and 2 bases from J, the junction contained 11 bases not matched to a gene. The CDR3 spells CATKPLAGGNTDTQYF. The CDR3 DNA sequence: TGTGCCACCAAGCCGCTAGCGGGTGGGAACACAGATACGCAGTATTTT.

V gene TRBV12-3 or TRBV12-4 combines with J gene TRBJ1-2; the D is unclear. Between the trimmed V and J ends, which lost 6 bases and 3 bases, there was a span of 8 bases. The length of the CDR3 is 12 residues. This chain's CDR3 is CASSFTYYGYTF. CDR3 nucleotides: TGTGCCAGCAGCTTTACTTACTATGGCTACACCTTC.

The chain employs TRBV11-1 and TRBJ2-5; TRBD2 agrees at 9 bases. V trimming: 6 bases; J trimming: 4 bases; junction bases outside the gene matches: 9. The CDR3 consists of 15 residues. Per the germline V gene, CDR1 is SGHAT and CDR2 is FQDESV (reference sequence). As DNA, the CDR3 is TGTGCCAGCAGTCTTGGTAGCGGGAGAGGAGAGACCCAGTACTTC. It codes for CASSLGSGRGETQYF. Full variable domain (remainder filled in from reference TRBV11-1 and TRBJ2-5): EAEVAQSPRYKITEKSQAVAFWCDPISGHATLYWYRQILGQGPELLVQFQDESVVDDSQLPKDRFSAERLKGVDSTLKIQPAELGDSAMYLCASSLGSGRGETQYFGPGTRLLVL.

V usage is TRBV30 and J usage is TRBJ2-7; possible D gene TRBD2, 6 bases. The CDR3 is 13 residues long. V was shortened by 0 bases and J by 3 bases, with 9 bases between the two germline ends. Germline V gives CDR1 GTSNPN, CDR2 SVGIG (reference sequence). CDR3 protein: CAWSVWRDYEQYF. The CDR3 region has the DNA TGTGCCTGGAGTGTATGGCGGGACTACGAGCAGTACTTC.

J is TRBJ2-5 and V is TRBV20-1; 7 bases agree with TRBD2. Germline lookup yields CDR1 DFQATT and CDR2 SNEGSKA (reference sequence). The CDR3 loop spans 15 amino acids. V shed 0 bases, J shed 5 bases, and the junction held 9 bases outside the gene matches. Written as DNA, the CDR3 is TGCAGTGCTAGAGACTCGCGGGGGACTGGGGAGACCCAGTACTTC. Protein sequence: CSARDSRGTGETQYF.

This clonotype was picked up many times. CDR3 DNA sequence: TGTGCCATCAGTGAGGATTTGAGTCAGCCCCAGCATTTT. Protein product: CAISEDLSQPQHF. The genes are TRBV10-3 and TRBJ1-5, with no clear D. This CDR3 is 13 amino acids long. The ends were cut back, 2 bases at V and 6 bases at J, with 8 bases in the middle. CDR1 and CDR2 from the germline V gene are ENHRY and SYGVKD.

This clonotype was picked up a small number of times. The gene calls are TRBV12-3 or TRBV12-4 and TRBJ2-5; TRBD2 agrees at 13 bases. Trimming at V came to 6 bases and at J to 5 bases, leaving 6 bases not matched to a gene. The CDR3 sequence is 15 residues long. CDR3 DNA: TGTGCCAGCAGACCGGGACTAGCGGGGTGGGAGACCCAGTACTTC. This gives the protein CASRPGLAGWETQYF.

The CDR3 protein is CAIRGQGENGYTF. CDR3 coding DNA: TGTGCCATCAGGGGACAGGGGGAAAACGGCTACACCTTC. The chain joins TRBV10-3 to TRBJ1-2; 11 bases are a match to TRBD1. Germline trimming cut 6 bases from V and 8 bases from J; bases unmatched to any gene: 5. The CDR3 length is 13 residues. Germline CDR1 and CDR2: ENHRY and SYGVKD.

This clonotype was picked up a small number of times. The chain is built from TRBV6-5 and TRBJ1-1; D call uncertain. Trimming took 0 bases from V and 9 from J, leaving 11 bases between them. CDR1 is MNHEY, CDR2 SVGAGI, per germline. The CDR3 sequence is 13 residues long. The CDR3 region has the DNA TGTGCCAGCAGTTACTCCGGATGGGAAAAAGCTTTCTTT. Its translation: CASSYSGWEKAFF.

This clonotype occurred a few times. This chain uses TRBV20-1 with TRBJ1-5, with D perhaps TRBD1 (5 bases). The CDR3 has 20 amino acids. Germline V CDR1 and CDR2: DFQATT, SNEGSKA (reference sequence). Trimming took 2 bases from V and 2 from J, leaving 28 bases between them. The CDR3 region is CSARNADKAVGWEGNQPQHF. DNA for the CDR3: TGCAGTGCTAGAAACGCGGACAAGGCGGTCGGGTGGGAGGGCAATCAGCCCCAGCATTTT.

The J gene is TRBJ2-7, the V gene TRBV20-1, with D possibly being TRBD1 (8 bases). Per the germline V gene, CDR1 is DFQATT and CDR2 is SNEGSKA (reference sequence). Trimming pared 1 base from V and 4 bases from J, leaving 20 bases between. CDR3 size: 16 residues. CDR3 sequence (DNA): TGCAGTGCTAGAGCTTACAGGGGGGGAGAGGGGTACGAGCAGTACTTC. Its translation: CSARAYRGGEGYEQYF.

This clonotype has a handful of counts. The chain combines TRBV6-1 with TRBJ1-5; D is ambiguous. Germline values: CDR1 MNHNS, CDR2 SASEGT. V gave up 5 bases and J gave up 4 bases, with 9 bases separating them. The CDR3 spans 13 residues. As DNA, the CDR3 is TGTGCCAGCAGTAGCACGGCAAATCAGCCCCAGCATTTT. Translated: CASSSTANQPQHF.

This clonotype was detected a few times. J is TRBJ2-2 and V is TRBV7-9; D remains ambiguous. The CDR3 spans 13 residues. Germline lookup yields CDR1 SEHNR and CDR2 FQNEAQ (reference sequence). V was cut by 2 bases and J by 4 bases, with 5 bases left in between. In DNA form, the CDR3 reads TGTGCCAGCAGCTTAAGGTTCACCGGGGAGCTGTTTTTT. It codes for CASSLRFTGELFF.

This clonotype was detected a few times. This chain uses TRBV5-1 with TRBJ1-4; D uncertain. In germline, CDR1 is SGHRS, CDR2 YFSETQ. CDR3 length: 15 amino acids. Trimming left V 4 bases short and J 3 bases short, with 13 bases between. The CDR3 loop is CASSRGVRANEKLFF. As DNA, the CDR3 is TGCGCCAGCAGCCGCGGCGTGAGGGCTAATGAAAAACTGTTTTTT.

A few counts support this clonotype. The V and J genes are TRBV2 and TRBJ2-1, with TRBD2 as a possible D gene (6 bases). V shed 3 bases and J shed 5 bases, with 11 bases lying between them. The CDR3 extends over 14 amino acids. Germline loops: CDR1 SNHLY, CDR2 FYNNEI. The CDR3 nucleotides read TGTGCCAGCAGTGAGGGTCTAGCGAACAATGAGCAGTTCTTC. Its translation is CASSEGLANNEQFF.

The chain carries TRBV4-3 and TRBJ1-3; D not certain. This CDR3 comprises 16 residues. Trimming took 0 bases from V and 0 from J, leaving 9 bases between them. The V gene's germline CDR1 is LGHNA and CDR2 YSLEER. The CDR3 protein is CASSQEPGYSGNTIYF. CDR3 in DNA: TGCGCCAGCAGCCAAGAACCGGGATACTCTGGAAACACCATATATTTT.

This clonotype has a count of ten or more. The chain is built from TRBV29-1 and TRBJ2-1; 9 bases map to TRBD2. The length of the CDR3 is 14 residues. CDR1 and CDR2 (germline): SQVTM, ANQGSEA. V lost 7 bases and J lost 6; bases outside the gene matches: 10. The DNA for the CDR3 is TGCAGCGGGCGCGGGGGGGATCCCTTCAATGAGCAGTTCTTC. Protein: CSGRGGDPFNEQFF.

This clonotype was observed a handful of times. This chain joins TRBV5-1 and TRBJ1-1; no clear D. The germline V gene encodes CDR1 SGHRS and CDR2 YFSETQ. Trimming pared 5 bases from V and 5 bases from J, leaving 16 bases between. This CDR3 contains 14 residues. CDR3 loop: CASSLAPPGTEAFF. CDR3 DNA: TGCGCCAGCAGTCTTGCGCCCCCGGGGACTGAAGCTTTCTTT. The full variable domain, in which reference TRBV5-1 and TRBJ1-1 provide the parts outside the CDR3, is KAGVTQTPRYLIKTRGQQVTLSCSPISGHRSVSWYQQTPGQGLQFLFEYFSETQRNKGNFPGRFSGRQFSNSRSEMNVSTLELGDSALYLCASSLAPPGTEAFFGQGTRLTVV.

The V call is TRBV20-1, the J call TRBJ2-3; TRBD2 aligns across 7 bases. Germline loops: CDR1 DFQATT, CDR2 SNEGSKA (reference sequence). The junction had 11 bases not matched to a gene; V was cut back by 0 bases and J by 8 bases. This CDR3 contains 15 residues. Here the CDR3 DNA reads TGCAGTGCTAGAGATCCAAGCGGGGTGGTTGGTACGCAGTATTTT. Amino acid sequence: CSARDPSGVVGTQYF.

In this sample, this clonotype turned up once. The chain links TRBV4-1 to TRBJ2-3; tentative D call: TRBD2 (5 bases). This CDR3 contains 16 residues. V was pared by 0 bases and J by 4 bases, with 14 bases between. The germline V gene encodes CDR1 MGHRA and CDR2 YSYEKL. As DNA, the CDR3 is TGCGCCAGCAGCCAAGATCTAGGAGCGGCCTCAGATACGCAGTATTTT. Translating gives CASSQDLGAASDTQYF.

This clonotype was found a few times. This rearrangement joins TRBV6-5 to TRBJ2-1; no clear D. The CDR3 contains 11 residues. V lost 8 bases and J 10 bases, leaving 12 bases between the germline ends. CDR1 and CDR2 from the germline V gene are MNHEY and SVGAGI. In DNA, the CDR3 is TGTGCCAGCGGCCTGCTTCTGGAGCAGTTCTTC. Translation: CASGLLLEQFF.

Ten or more counts support this clonotype. The rearrangement uses TRBV7-2 and TRBJ2-5; D unresolved. V shed 8 bases and J shed 2 bases, with 9 bases lying between them. Germline loops: CDR1 SGHTA, CDR2 FQGNSA. The CDR3 sequence is 12 residues long. CDR3 sequence reads: CASGYTQETQYF. The CDR3, as DNA: TGTGCCAGCGGGTATACTCAAGAGACCCAGTACTTC.

The chain joins TRBV24-1 to TRBJ2-3; TRBD2 aligns across 9 bases. The length of the CDR3 is 16 residues. Germline V gives CDR1 KGHDR, CDR2 SFDVKD. Trimming removed 3 bases from V and 4 bases from J; junction bases left unmatched: 7. The CDR3 protein is CATSDRGRVVADTQYF. Written as DNA, the CDR3 is TGTGCCACCAGTGATCGCGGGAGGGTGGTGGCAGATACGCAGTATTTT.

This clonotype was found a few times. The chain carries TRBV7-2 and TRBJ2-7; D is possibly TRBD1 or TRBD2 (5 bases each). The CDR3 covers 14 residues. V was clipped by 1 base and J by 2 bases, with 9 bases between them. Looked up from germline, CDR1 is SGHTA and CDR2 is FQGNSA. As DNA, the CDR3 is TGTGCCAGCAGCTTAGTCGAGGGGCCCTACGAGCAGTACTTC. It is translated as CASSLVEGPYEQYF.

V usage is TRBV4-2 and J usage is TRBJ2-1, with a weak D call TRBD2 (5 bases). The germline gives CDR1 LGHNA, CDR2 YNFKEQ. Deletions cut 1 base from V and 7 bases from J, with 14 bases between. The CDR3 is made up of 15 amino acids. CDR3 sequence (DNA): TGTGCCAGCAGCCAAGTATACCGGACTGGTAATGAGCAGTTCTTC. Its translation: CASSQVYRTGNEQFF.

The rearrangement links TRBV2 to TRBJ2-2; no clear D gene. V was trimmed by 6 bases and J by 0 bases, leaving 14 bases between them. The germline V gene encodes CDR1 SNHLY and CDR2 FYNNEI. This CDR3 has 16 residues. CDR3 residues: CASSERHPANTGELFF. The CDR3 nucleotides are TGTGCCAGCAGCGAGAGACATCCCGCGAACACCGGGGAGCTGTTTTTT.

In the case of this clonotype: No conserved phenylalanine or tryptophan is present at the end of the CDR3, so a read error is the likely explanation. In nucleotides, the CDR3 is TGCAGTGCTAGAGGTGGGATGGAGACCCAGTACTAC. Its translation: CSARGGMETQYY. The chain uses TRBV20-1 and TRBJ2-5; D uncertain. Trimming left V 1 base short and J 5 bases short, with 8 bases between. CDR1 and CDR2 (germline): DFQATT, SNEGSKA (reference sequence). The length of the CDR3 is 12 residues.

This chain uses TRBV7-2 with TRBJ2-7; D may correspond to TRBD1 or TRBD2 (5 bases each). Germline V gene sequence: CDR1 SGHTA, CDR2 FQGNSA. V shed 5 bases and J shed 3 bases, with 11 bases lying between them. The CDR3 loop spans 13 amino acids. CDR3 residues: CASSPGPFYEQYF. The CDR3 nucleotides read TGTGCCAGCAGCCCGGGACCGTTCTACGAGCAGTACTTC.

The V and J genes are TRBV5-1 and TRBJ1-2; D possibly corresponds to TRBD1 (6 bases). This CDR3 contains 14 residues. The V and J ends lost 3 bases and 6 bases respectively, with 15 bases between them. The germline CDR1 and CDR2 sequences are SGHRS and YFSETQ. The CDR3 loop is CASSSGVGANGYTF. Here the CDR3 DNA reads TGCGCCAGCAGCTCAGGGGTAGGGGCAAATGGCTACACCTTC.